A single sample gave rise to the 11 T cell receptor beta chains below, sequenced in a study of graft-versus-host responses after intestinal transplantation. Sequencing used immunoSEQ multiplex PCR; TCRdb keeps in-frame clones, though not all of them. The sample holds over 80,000 clones, around 92% seen once. These receptors' targets are unknown. Sequencing used unstimulated CD4+ T cells sorted from spleen or lymph node cells, obtained before transplant. Source of these receptors: a human donor who was the organ donor for an intestinal transplant.

This chain connects TRBV9 to TRBJ2-2; D may be TRBD1 (6 bases). The CDR3 covers 16 residues. V lost 0 bases and J 4 bases, leaving 13 bases between the germline ends. The germline gives CDR1 SGDLS, CDR2 YYNGEE. The CDR3 sequence: CASSVGAGVVTGELFF. In DNA form, the CDR3 reads TGTGCCAGCAGCGTAGGTGCAGGGGTTGTCACCGGGGAGCTGTTTTTT.

The rearrangement joins TRBV7-9 to TRBJ1-4; 10 nucleotides match TRBD1. This CDR3 region has 16 residues. J lost 14 bases, V lost 1 base, and 13 bases had no gene match. CDR1 is SEHNR, CDR2 FQNEAQ, per germline (reference sequence). CDR3 sequence (DNA): TGTGCCAGCAGCTTAGATCAAGTGCGTGGGACAGGGGATCTGTTTTTT. Translated: CASSLDQVRGTGDLFF.

The count of this clone is one. The chain carries TRBV7-8 and TRBJ1-2; perhaps TRBD1 as D (6 bases). This CDR3 has 14 amino acids. V shed 5 bases and J shed 2 bases, with 12 bases lying between them. The germline CDR1 and CDR2 sequences are SGHVS and FQNEAQ. CDR3 region: CASSLGHKNYGYTF. CDR3 DNA: TGTGCCAGCAGCCTGGGACACAAGAACTATGGCTACACCTTC.

The V call is TRBV5-4, the J call TRBJ1-3; possibly TRBD1 for D (5 bases). Between the trimmed V and J ends, which lost 1 base and 7 bases, there was a span of 12 bases. The CDR3 runs 14 residues. Germline CDR1 and CDR2: SGHNT and YYREEE (reference sequence). The CDR3 sequence: CASSLRQGSNTIYF. DNA for the CDR3: TGTGCCAGCAGCTTGCGGCAGGGTAGTAACACCATATATTTT.

V gene TRBV28 combines with J gene TRBJ2-2; 10 nucleotides align to TRBD1. Trimming at V came to 3 bases and at J to 4 bases, leaving 14 bases not matched to a gene. CDR3 length: 19 residues. Germline assignment: CDR1 MDHEN and CDR2 SYDVKM. The CDR3 DNA follows: TGTGCCAGCAGTTTCAACCCCCATCCGGGACAGGGGATCACCGGGGAGCTGTTTTTT. Translated: CASSFNPHPGQGITGELFF.

This clone was recorded once. The gene calls are TRBV11-3 and TRBJ2-1; 12 bases align to TRBD2. The CDR3 extends over 15 amino acids. Trimming at V came to 5 bases and at J to 4 bases, leaving 3 bases not matched to a gene. In germline, CDR1 is SGHNT, CDR2 YENEEA. In nucleotides, the CDR3 is TGTGCCAGCAGCCCTACTAGCGGGGGGTACAATGAGCAGTTCTTC. Encoded protein: CASSPTSGGYNEQFF. The whole variable domain, filled in from reference TRBV11-3 and TRBJ2-1, reads EAGVVQSPRYKIIEKKQPVAFWCNPISGHNTLYWYLQNLGQGPELLIRYENEEAVDDSQLPKDRFSAERLKGVDSTLKIQPAELGDSAVYLCASSPTSGGYNEQFFGPGTRLTVL.

This chain joins TRBV5-8 and TRBJ1-1, with 9 bases identical to TRBD1. Germline trimming cut 4 bases from V and 0 bases from J; bases unmatched to any gene: 10. Germline V gene lookup returns CDR1 SGHTS and CDR2 YDEGEE. There are 17 residues in the CDR3. The CDR3 loop is CASSPGTGSRMNTEAFF. Written as DNA, the CDR3 is TGTGCCAGCAGCCCGGGGACAGGGTCTCGAATGAACACTGAAGCTTTCTTT.

The chain recombines TRBV4-3 with TRBJ1-5; D remains unclear. CDR1 is LGHNA, CDR2 YSLEER, per germline. This CDR3 spans 14 amino acids. Trimming shortened V by 0 bases and J by 5 bases, and 8 bases separated the two germline ends. In DNA, the CDR3 is TGCGCCAGCAGCCAAGATCCGAGGGATCAGCCCCAGCATTTT. This translates into CASSQDPRDQPQHF.

The V gene is TRBV7-3, the J gene TRBJ2-3; D is unresolved. The V and J ends lost 3 bases and 2 bases respectively, with 9 bases between them. Germline loops: CDR1 SGHTA, CDR2 FQGTGA. The CDR3 has 14 residues. CDR3 protein: CASSFFSNTDTQYF. The CDR3 nucleotides read TGTGCCAGCAGCTTTTTTTCAAACACAGATACGCAGTATTTT.

As DNA, the CDR3 is TGTGCCAGCAGTTTTTCGGCAGGCTGGAACACCGGGGAGCTGTTTTTT. Amino acids: CASSFSAGWNTGELFF. The V and J genes are TRBV28 and TRBJ2-2; the D is unclear. Germline V gives CDR1 MDHEN, CDR2 SYDVKM. Trimming pared 3 bases from V and 1 base from J, leaving 12 bases between. The CDR3 runs to 16 residues.

The chain couples TRBV7-8 to TRBJ2-3; the match to TRBD2 covers 9 bases. This CDR3 region has 16 residues. V shed 1 base and J 6 bases; nucleotides not matched to a gene: 8. Germline V gene data show CDR1 as SGHVS and CDR2 as FQNEAQ. For the CDR3, the DNA is TGTGCCAGCAGCTTAGTTCCGGCGGGGGGGCAGGATACGCAGTATTTT. Protein product: CASSLVPAGGQDTQYF.